These T cell receptor beta chains were read from a single sample in a study of blood T cells in healthy people across ages. In TCRdb, the 5' RACE reads were re-called with MiXCR into one record per CDR3 protein. The data contain some 750,000 distinct CDR3 sequences, roughly 20% of them singletons. Sequencing was carried out using blood. These receptors originate from a man in his 70s in good health. Both conserved end residues are part of each CDR3. Fields, in order: V gene, CDR3 protein.

v_call: TRBV5-1; cdr3_aa: CASSLAGYRAPNEQFF
v_call: TRBV7-9; cdr3_aa: CASSFPQGRGEEKLFF
v_call: TRBV7-6; cdr3_aa: CASSLDLYQETQYF
v_call: TRBV10-2; cdr3_aa: CASLGGLAGGRTDTQYF
v_call: TRBV7-9; cdr3_aa: CASSWGGGFSEAFF
v_call: TRBV9; cdr3_aa: CASSVGVSGSTDTQYF
v_call: TRBV6-5; cdr3_aa: CASRKSGPYTGELFF
v_call: TRBV7-2; cdr3_aa: CASRPGLPTDTQYF
v_call: TRBV3-1; cdr3_aa: CASSRAHNEQFF
v_call: TRBV11-2; cdr3_aa: CASIRGGTKKDTQYF
v_call: TRBV20-1; cdr3_aa: CSARTSGGSHTQYF
v_call: TRBV5-5; cdr3_aa: CASSLLNHGTEAFF
v_call: TRBV2; cdr3_aa: CASSGRQDYGYTF
v_call: TRBV5-1; cdr3_aa: CASSSQTGGTDTQYF
v_call: TRBV20-1; cdr3_aa: CSAWTSGGLNEQYF
v_call: TRBV12-3/TRBV12-4; cdr3_aa: CASSSTTGANVLTF
v_call: TRBV5-1; cdr3_aa: CASSLAPKNIQYF
v_call: TRBV10-2; cdr3_aa: CASSEYANTEAFF